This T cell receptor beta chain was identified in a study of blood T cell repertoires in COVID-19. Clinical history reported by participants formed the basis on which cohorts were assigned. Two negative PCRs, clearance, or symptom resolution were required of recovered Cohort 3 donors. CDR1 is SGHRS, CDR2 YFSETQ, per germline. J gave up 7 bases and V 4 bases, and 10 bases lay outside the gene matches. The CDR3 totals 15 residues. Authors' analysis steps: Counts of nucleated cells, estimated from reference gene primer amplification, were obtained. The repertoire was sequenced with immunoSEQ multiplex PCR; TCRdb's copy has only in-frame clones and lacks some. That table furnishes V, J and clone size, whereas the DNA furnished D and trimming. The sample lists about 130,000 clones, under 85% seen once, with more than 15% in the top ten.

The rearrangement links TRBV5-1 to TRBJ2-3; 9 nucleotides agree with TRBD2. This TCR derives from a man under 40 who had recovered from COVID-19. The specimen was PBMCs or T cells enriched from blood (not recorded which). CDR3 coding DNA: TGCGCCAGCAGCCCCGAAAGCGGGAGGTGGAATACGCAGTATTTT. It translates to CASSPESGRWNTQYF.